This TCR beta chain was documented in a study of blood T cell repertoires in COVID-19. As for the study in general: Sources were T cells, B-cell-depleted T cells, or PBMCs; the material itself was cDNA or gDNA.

Method: immunoSEQ multiplex PCR; TCRdb's copy keeps in-frame clones and lacks some. The sample holds around 270,000 clones; 91% are singletons and the top ten take 2.5% to 3%. CDR1 and CDR2 (germline): SEHNR, FQNEAQ (reference sequence). This CDR3 has 14 amino acids. After removal of 5 bases from V and 5 bases from J, the junction contained 6 bases not matched to a gene. This TCR came from a young adult with COVID-19, enrolled during active disease. Sample: peripheral blood. V is TRBV7-9 and J is TRBJ1-2; TRBD1 agrees at 9 bases. The CDR3 protein is CASSPWTGVYGYTF. CDR3 nucleotide sequence: TGTGCCAGCAGCCCCTGGACAGGGGTATATGGCTACACCTTC.